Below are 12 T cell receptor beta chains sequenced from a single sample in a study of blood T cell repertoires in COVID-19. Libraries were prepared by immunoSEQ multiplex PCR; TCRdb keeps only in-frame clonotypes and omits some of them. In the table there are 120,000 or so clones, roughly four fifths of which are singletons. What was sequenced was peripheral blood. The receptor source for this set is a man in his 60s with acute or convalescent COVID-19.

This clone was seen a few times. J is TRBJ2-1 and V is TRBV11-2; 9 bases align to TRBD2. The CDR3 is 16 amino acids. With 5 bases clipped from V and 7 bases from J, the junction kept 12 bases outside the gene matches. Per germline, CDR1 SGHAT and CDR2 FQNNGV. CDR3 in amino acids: CASSPVVAGGENEQFF. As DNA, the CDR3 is TGTGCCAGCAGCCCTGTCGTGGCGGGGGGGGAAAATGAGCAGTTCTTC.

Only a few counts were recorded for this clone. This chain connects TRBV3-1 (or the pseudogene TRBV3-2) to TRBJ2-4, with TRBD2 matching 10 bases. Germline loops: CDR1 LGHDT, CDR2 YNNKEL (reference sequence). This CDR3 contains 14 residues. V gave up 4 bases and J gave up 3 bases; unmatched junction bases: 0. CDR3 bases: TGTGCCAGCAGCCTAGCGGGGGGCAAAAACATTCAGTACTTC. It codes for CASSLAGGKNIQYF.

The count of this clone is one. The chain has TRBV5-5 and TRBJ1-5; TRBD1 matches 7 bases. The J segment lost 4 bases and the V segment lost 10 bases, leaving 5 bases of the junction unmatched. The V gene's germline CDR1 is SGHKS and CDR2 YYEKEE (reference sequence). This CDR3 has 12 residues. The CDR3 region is CARGQTNQPQHF. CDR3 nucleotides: TGTGCCCGGGGACAGACTAATCAGCCCCAGCATTTT.

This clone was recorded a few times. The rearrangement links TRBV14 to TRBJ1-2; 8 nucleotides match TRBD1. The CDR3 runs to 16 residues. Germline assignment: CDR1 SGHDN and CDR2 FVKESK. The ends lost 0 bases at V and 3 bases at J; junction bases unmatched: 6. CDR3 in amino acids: CASSQEQNRGDYGYTF. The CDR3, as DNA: TGTGCCAGCAGCCAAGAACAGAACAGGGGGGACTATGGCTACACCTTC.

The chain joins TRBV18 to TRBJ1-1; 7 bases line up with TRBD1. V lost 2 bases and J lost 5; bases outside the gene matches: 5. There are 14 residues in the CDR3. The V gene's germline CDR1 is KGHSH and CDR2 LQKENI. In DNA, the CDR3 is TGTGCCAGCTCACCATCGCAGGGGGTGACTGAAGCTTTCTTT. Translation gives CASSPSQGVTEAFF.

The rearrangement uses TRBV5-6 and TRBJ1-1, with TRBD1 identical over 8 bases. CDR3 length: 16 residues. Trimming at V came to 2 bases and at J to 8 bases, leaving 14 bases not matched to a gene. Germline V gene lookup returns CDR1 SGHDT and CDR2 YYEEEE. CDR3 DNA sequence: TGTGCCAGCAGCTTTTCGCAGGGGGCCCCAAGGCCCGAAGCTTTCTTT. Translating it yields CASSFSQGAPRPEAFF.

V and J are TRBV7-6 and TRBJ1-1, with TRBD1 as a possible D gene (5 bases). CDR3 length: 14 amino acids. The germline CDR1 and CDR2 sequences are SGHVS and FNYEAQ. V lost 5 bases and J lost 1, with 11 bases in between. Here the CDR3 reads CASSHNQGNTEAFF. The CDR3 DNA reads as TGTGCCAGCAGCCATAATCAGGGGAACACTGAAGCTTTCTTT.

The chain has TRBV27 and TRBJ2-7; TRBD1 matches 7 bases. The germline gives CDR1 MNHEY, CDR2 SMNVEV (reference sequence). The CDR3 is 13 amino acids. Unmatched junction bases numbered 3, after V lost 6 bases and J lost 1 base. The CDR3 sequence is CASRLQGSYEQYF. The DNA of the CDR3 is TGTGCCAGCAGGTTACAGGGGTCCTACGAGCAGTACTTC.

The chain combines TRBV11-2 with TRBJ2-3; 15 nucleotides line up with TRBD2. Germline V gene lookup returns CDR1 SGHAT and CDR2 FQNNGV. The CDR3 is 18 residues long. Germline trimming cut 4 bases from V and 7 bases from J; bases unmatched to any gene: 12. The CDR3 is CASSSGLRTSGGAYTQYF. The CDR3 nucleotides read TGTGCCAGCAGCTCCGGACTTCGGACTAGCGGGGGGGCATATACGCAGTATTTT.

The DNA of the CDR3 is TGTGCCAGCAGCCCTGGACAGGGGCGGAATGAAAAACTGTTTTTT. Translated: CASSPGQGRNEKLFF. The chain combines TRBV7-3 with TRBJ1-4, with 9 bases aligning to TRBD1. The germline gives CDR1 SGHTA, CDR2 FQGTGA. The CDR3 has 15 residues. Unmatched junction bases numbered 6, after V lost 5 bases and J lost 5 bases.

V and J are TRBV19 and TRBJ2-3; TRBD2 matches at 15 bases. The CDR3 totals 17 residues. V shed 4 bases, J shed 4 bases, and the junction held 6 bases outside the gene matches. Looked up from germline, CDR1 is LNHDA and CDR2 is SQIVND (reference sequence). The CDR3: CASSTRTSGRVSDTQYF. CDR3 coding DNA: TGTGCCAGTAGTACTCGGACTAGCGGGAGGGTATCAGATACGCAGTATTTT. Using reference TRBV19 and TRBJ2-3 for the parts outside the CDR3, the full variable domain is DGGITQSPKYLFRKEGQNVTLSCEQNLNHDAMYWYRQDPGQGLRLIYYSQIVNDFQKGDIAEGYSVSREKKESFPLTVTSAQKNPTAFYLCASSTRTSGRVSDTQYFGPGTRLTVL.

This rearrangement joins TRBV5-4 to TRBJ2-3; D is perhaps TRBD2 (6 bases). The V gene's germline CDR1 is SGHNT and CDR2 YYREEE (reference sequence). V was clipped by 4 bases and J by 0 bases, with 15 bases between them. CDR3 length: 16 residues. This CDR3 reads CASSPGSGASTDTQYF. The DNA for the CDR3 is TGTGCCAGCAGCCCCGGTAGCGGAGCTAGCACAGATACGCAGTATTTT.